The 31 T cell receptor beta chains reported below all come from one sample, sequenced in a study of control samples from healthy donors and cancer patients. TCRdb's copy holds only in-frame clones and misses some; the assay was immunoSEQ multiplex PCR. The sample lists 150,000 to 200,000 clones; 85% to 95% were seen once. Sample: blood. Every receptor here comes from a man aged 18 to 30 in good health.

The chain carries TRBV19 and TRBJ2-3; 8 nucleotides agree with TRBD2. Germline V gives CDR1 LNHDA, CDR2 SQIVND (reference sequence). The CDR3 loop spans 15 amino acids. The V gene end was trimmed by 4 bases and the J gene end by 2 bases; junction bases not matched to a gene: 5. CDR3 in DNA: TGTGCCAGTAGTACAAAGCGGGGGACCACAGATACGCAGTATTTT. Amino acids: CASSTKRGTTDTQYF.

In this sample, this clone turned up once. The chain combines TRBV2 with TRBJ1-4, with D hard to call. The CDR3 totals 12 residues. The V end was cut by 1 base, the J end by 8 bases, with 5 bases between. CDR1 SNHLY and CDR2 FYNNEI come from the germline V gene. The CDR3 is CASSEGGEKLFF. The CDR3 region has the DNA TGTGCCAGCAGTGAAGGGGGAGAAAAACTGTTTTTT.

In this sample, this clone turned up once. As DNA, the CDR3 is TGTGCCAGCAGTAAGACAGGGTTTAATTCACCCCTCCACTTT. It yields the protein CASSKTGFNSPLHF. The V and J genes are TRBV28 and TRBJ1-6; 7 positions match TRBD1. The V gene's germline CDR1 is MDHEN and CDR2 SYDVKM. Trimming at V came to 5 bases and at J to 6 bases, leaving 4 bases not matched to a gene. The length of the CDR3 is 14 residues.

V and J are TRBV5-8 and TRBJ1-5; D is unresolved. From germline, CDR1 is SGHTS and CDR2 YDEGEE. The CDR3 runs to 13 residues. V was clipped by 0 bases and J by 7 bases, with 8 bases between them. For the CDR3, the DNA is TGTGCCAGCAGCTTGGGGGTGGGGCAGCCCCAGCATTTT. Its protein is CASSLGVGQPQHF.

The chain employs TRBV3-1 (or the pseudogene TRBV3-2) and TRBJ2-1; 8 positions match TRBD2. The J segment lost 8 bases and the V segment lost 5 bases, leaving 8 bases of the junction unmatched. This CDR3 has 14 residues. Germline CDR1 is LGHDT and CDR2 is YNNKEL (reference sequence). The CDR3 nucleotides are TGTGCCAGCAGCTTCGGGACTAGAGGAGATGAGCAGTTCTTC. The encoded protein is CASSFGTRGDEQFF.

The V gene is TRBV5-1, the J gene TRBJ2-1; no firm D call. The V and J ends lost 0 bases and 7 bases respectively, with 17 bases between them. Germline CDR1 reads SGHRS; CDR2 reads YFSETQ. This CDR3 spans 16 amino acids. This chain's CDR3 is CASSLEGQWVGNEQFF. DNA of the CDR3: TGCGCCAGCAGCTTGGAAGGTCAATGGGTAGGGAATGAGCAGTTCTTC.

V gene TRBV3-1 (or the pseudogene TRBV3-2) combines with J gene TRBJ2-1, with a weak D call TRBD2 (5 bases). Per germline, CDR1 LGHDT and CDR2 YNNKEL (reference sequence). This CDR3 region has 14 residues. Trimming stripped 4 bases from V and 6 bases from J, with 13 bases between. This CDR3 is CASSLERAGNEQFF. As DNA, the CDR3 is TGTGCCAGCAGCCTCGAGCGCGCGGGCAATGAGCAGTTCTTC.

V usage is TRBV9 and J usage is TRBJ2-5, with a weak D call TRBD2 (5 bases). Germline CDR1 SGDLS, CDR2 YYNGEE. This CDR3 is 14 amino acids long. Trimming took off 4 bases at V and 1 base at J, with 11 bases between the two ends. In DNA, the CDR3 is TGTGCCAGCAGCTCCCCGGAGGTCCAAGAGACCCAGTACTTC. This translates into CASSSPEVQETQYF.

The gene calls are TRBV24-1 and TRBJ2-2; 8 bases fit TRBD1. The V gene end was trimmed by 5 bases and the J gene end by 1 base; junction bases not matched to a gene: 5. The V gene's germline CDR1 is KGHDR and CDR2 SFDVKD. The CDR3 sequence is 16 residues long. CDR3 DNA sequence: TGTGCCACCAGTGTCCGACAGGGGAGGAACACCGGGGAGCTGTTTTTT. Protein product: CATSVRQGRNTGELFF.

The J gene is TRBJ2-5, the V gene TRBV6-5; unclear D gene. Trimming left V 7 bases short and J 1 base short, with 10 bases between. Germline V gives CDR1 MNHEY, CDR2 SVGAGI. This CDR3 has 13 amino acids. The CDR3: CASTRGTQETQYF. The CDR3 DNA is TGTGCCAGCACCCGTGGTACCCAAGAGACCCAGTACTTC.

The chain joins TRBV15 to TRBJ1-4; D unclear. The CDR3 has 11 amino acids. Trimming shortened V by 0 bases and J by 7 bases, and 0 bases separated the two germline ends. CDR1 is LNHNV and CDR2 is YYDKDF in the germline V gene (reference sequence). Written as DNA, the CDR3 is TGTGCCACCAGCAGAGATGAAAAACTGTTTTTT. This codes for CATSRDEKLFF.

With regard to this clone: Other DNA sequences in this specimen translate into the identical CDR3. The V call is TRBV11-2, the J call TRBJ1-1; maybe TRBD1 (5 bases). This CDR3 contains 15 residues. V lost 1 base to trimming and J lost 0 bases, with 9 bases between them. CDR1 and CDR2 (germline): SGHAT, FQNNGV. CDR3 residues: CASSLGAGMNTEAFF. The CDR3 DNA reads as TGTGCCAGCAGCTTAGGGGCAGGGATGAACACTGAAGCTTTCTTT.

The chain uses TRBV2 and TRBJ2-1; D gene ambiguous. The germline CDR1 and CDR2 sequences are SNHLY and FYNNEI. This CDR3 comprises 16 residues. Trimming took off 4 bases at V and 0 bases at J, with 13 bases between the two ends. CDR3 in amino acids: CASSVYGISSYNEQFF. CDR3 DNA sequence: TGTGCCAGCAGTGTCTACGGAATAAGCTCCTACAATGAGCAGTTCTTC. Drawing the rest from reference TRBV2 and TRBJ2-1, the complete variable domain is EPEVTQTPSHQVTQMGQEVILRCVPISNHLYFYWYRQILGQKVEFLVSFYNNEISEKSEIFDDQFSVERPDGSNFTLKIRSTKLEDSAMYFCASSVYGISSYNEQFFGPGTRLTVL.

The V gene is TRBV6-5, the J gene TRBJ2-3; a possible D gene is TRBD2 (7 bases). Germline loops: CDR1 MNHEY, CDR2 SVGAGI. This CDR3 contains 13 residues. Trimming stripped 10 bases from V and 5 bases from J, with 16 bases between. The CDR3 sequence is CAIRGANEDTQYF. For the CDR3, the DNA is TGTGCCATCCGGGGGGCAAATGAAGATACGCAGTATTTT.

The chain employs TRBV6-2 or TRBV6-3 and TRBJ2-5; tentative D call: TRBD2 (6 bases). Germline V gene data show CDR1 as MNHEY and CDR2 as SVGEGT. This CDR3 contains 14 residues. V lost 2 bases, J lost 5 bases, and 12 bases lay in between. Written as DNA, the CDR3 is TGTGCCAGCAGTTACGACTCCGGAGGGGAGACCCAGTACTTC. Its translation is CASSYDSGGETQYF.

The gene calls are TRBV21-1 and TRBJ2-5; the DNA was not used to check the table's D call, TRBD1. TRBV21-1 is shown as a pseudogene. This CDR3 comprises 16 residues. The CDR3 DNA reads TGTGCCAGCAGCAAAAATGGGCCGAAGGGGGCAGAGACCCAGTACTTC. It yields the protein CASSKNGPKGAETQYF.

This rearrangement joins TRBV6-5 to TRBJ1-5, with TRBD1 matching over 7 bases. This CDR3 is 15 amino acids long. Unmatched junction bases numbered 7, after V lost 8 bases and J lost 0 bases. The germline CDR1 and CDR2 sequences are MNHEY and SVGAGI. The CDR3 region is CASRWGQSSNQPQHF. DNA for the CDR3: TGTGCCAGCCGATGGGGACAGAGTAGCAATCAGCCCCAGCATTTT.

The chain uses TRBV6-1 and TRBJ1-2; D unresolved. Trimming took off 2 bases at V and 1 base at J, with 8 bases between the two ends. CDR1 is MNHNS and CDR2 is SASEGT in the germline V gene. The CDR3 has 14 residues. CDR3 nucleotide sequence: TGTGCCAGCAGTGAATTAACAGTTAACTATGGCTACACCTTC. Its translation: CASSELTVNYGYTF.

The chain has TRBV19 and TRBJ2-1; 11 bases are a match to TRBD2. Germline V lookup: CDR1 LNHDA, CDR2 SQIVND (reference sequence). Germline trimming cut 3 bases from V and 0 bases from J; bases unmatched to any gene: 7. The CDR3 spans 18 residues. CDR3 residues: CASSISLAGGPSYNEQFF. For the CDR3, the DNA is TGTGCCAGTAGTATTAGTCTAGCGGGGGGACCCTCCTACAATGAGCAGTTCTTC.

In nucleotides, the CDR3 is TGTGCCAGCAGTTTTGGCAGACCCTACGAGCAGTACTTC. Residues: CASSFGRPYEQYF. V gene TRBV27 combines with J gene TRBJ2-7; unclear D gene. CDR1 and CDR2 from the germline V gene are MNHEY and SMNVEV (reference sequence). Trimming removed 3 bases at V and 2 bases at J, with 8 bases between. CDR3 size: 13 residues.

The V and J genes are TRBV5-5 and TRBJ1-1; 9 nucleotides agree with TRBD1. V lost 1 base to trimming and J lost 5 bases; unmatched junction nucleotides: 6. This CDR3 is built from 15 residues. CDR1 and CDR2 (germline): SGHKS, YYEKEE (reference sequence). CDR3 amino acids: CASSLLVDRGTEAFF. In DNA, the CDR3 is TGTGCCAGCAGCTTGCTAGTTGACAGGGGGACTGAAGCTTTCTTT.

This clone was counted between two and nine times. The chain is built from TRBV5-1 and TRBJ2-7; 7 bases match TRBD1. Germline CDR1 SGHRS, CDR2 YFSETQ. After removal of 1 base from V and 2 bases from J, the junction contained 3 bases not matched to a gene. This CDR3 is 14 amino acids long. CDR3: CASSLWTGPYEQYF. The CDR3 bases are TGCGCCAGCAGCTTGTGGACAGGACCCTACGAGCAGTACTTC.

CDR3 sequence: CASSYSFADTQYF. CDR3 nucleotide sequence: TGTGCCAGCAGTTACTCGTTCGCAGATACGCAGTATTTT. The chain carries TRBV6-5 and TRBJ2-3; the D is unclear. Germline V gene lookup returns CDR1 MNHEY and CDR2 SVGAGI. V was trimmed by 0 bases and J by 4 bases, leaving 5 bases between them. The CDR3 extends over 13 amino acids.

V and J are TRBV10-2 and TRBJ2-7, with D perhaps TRBD1 (5 bases). Trimming stripped 0 bases from V and 3 bases from J, with 9 bases between. CDR1 and CDR2 from the germline V gene are WSHSY and SAAADI. The CDR3 sequence is 14 residues long. CDR3 residues: CASSESKQGYEQYF. In DNA form, the CDR3 reads TGCGCCAGCAGTGAGTCGAAGCAGGGCTACGAGCAGTACTTC.

This chain links TRBV9 with TRBJ2-2; D gene uncertain. CDR3 size: 12 residues. V was cut by 3 bases and J by 2 bases, with 2 bases left in between. Germline V gene sequence: CDR1 SGDLS, CDR2 YYNGEE. CDR3: CASSENTGELFF. The CDR3 DNA reads as TGTGCCAGCAGCGAAAACACCGGGGAGCTGTTTTTT.

V usage is TRBV3-1 (or the pseudogene TRBV3-2) and J usage is TRBJ2-2; D not certain. CDR1 is LGHDT and CDR2 is YNNKEL in the germline V gene (reference sequence). Trimming removed 4 bases from V and 5 bases from J, with 14 bases in between. The CDR3 extends over 15 amino acids. The CDR3 DNA follows: TGTGCCAGCAGCCCTCGGGTCTCTGATACCGGGGAGCTGTTTTTT. Residues: CASSPRVSDTGELFF.

The J gene is TRBJ1-5, the V gene TRBV6-1; D is ambiguous. This CDR3 is built from 15 residues. The V gene lost 1 base and the J gene lost 4 bases, with 11 bases spanning the gap. Germline CDR1 is MNHNS and CDR2 is SASEGT. CDR3 region: CASSEVRVRNQPQHF. The DNA for the CDR3 is TGTGCCAGCAGTGAAGTAAGGGTCCGGAATCAGCCCCAGCATTTT.

J is TRBJ2-3 and V is TRBV7-2; no clear D. The CDR3 is 14 residues long. Trimming removed 4 bases from V and 0 bases from J, with 8 bases in between. Germline CDR1 and CDR2: SGHTA and FQGNSA. CDR3 DNA: TGTGCCAGCAGCTCTCTCTTGAGCACAGATACGCAGTATTTT. Its translation is CASSSLLSTDTQYF.

The CDR3 sequence: CASSPKWGNKNNEQFF. CDR3 bases: TGTGCCAGCAGTCCAAAATGGGGTAATAAGAACAATGAGCAGTTCTTC. V and J are TRBV27 and TRBJ2-1; D uncertain. CDR1 is MNHEY, CDR2 SMNVEV, per germline (reference sequence). This CDR3 is 16 amino acids long. Trimming removed 5 bases from V and 5 bases from J, with 19 bases in between.

The chain carries TRBV25-1 and TRBJ2-3; TRBD1 aligns across 7 bases. The CDR3 sequence is 15 residues long. The V gene end was trimmed by 6 bases and the J gene end by 2 bases; junction bases not matched to a gene: 8. Germline V lookup: CDR1 MGHDK, CDR2 SYGVNS. Here the CDR3 reads CASSEGQDSTDTQYF. The CDR3 DNA is TGTGCCAGCAGCGAAGGACAGGACTCCACAGATACGCAGTATTTT. Variable domain in full (rest from reference TRBV25-1 and TRBJ2-3): EADIYQTPRYLVIGTGKKITLECSQTMGHDKMYWYQQDPGMELHLIHYSYGVNSTEKGDLSSESTVSRIRTEHFPLTLESARPSHTSQYLCASSEGQDSTDTQYFGPGTRLTVL.

The rearrangement links TRBV3-1 (or the pseudogene TRBV3-2) to TRBJ2-4; 11 bases are shared with TRBD1. V lost 3 bases, J lost 8 bases, and 3 bases stayed unmatched. CDR1 is LGHDT, CDR2 YNNKEL, per germline (reference sequence). The CDR3 totals 14 residues. CDR3 protein: CASSHRDRGYIQYF. CDR3 DNA: TGTGCCAGCAGCCACCGGGACAGGGGGTACATTCAGTACTTC.